This record covers a single T cell receptor beta chain. Residents of about two dozen US areas, aged roughly 18 to 89 years, made up the participants. Cohorts were determined from participant-reported clinical history. The study counted Cohort 3 donors as recovered given two negative PCRs, clearance, or symptom resolution. In the original processing: Reference gene primer amplification gave nucleated cell count estimates. Some clones are missing from TCRdb's copy, which holds only in-frame ones; the method was immunoSEQ multiplex PCR. D and trimming come from the DNA, and the V and J calls and clone size come from that table. The data hold around 500,000 clones, with 85% to 90% observed a single time. The sample comes from a study of blood T cell repertoires in COVID-19. V trimming: 3 bases; J trimming: 7 bases; junction bases outside the gene matches: 10. This CDR3 contains 18 residues. The V gene's germline CDR1 is LNHNV and CDR2 YYDKDF (reference sequence).

Sequencing used PBMCs or T cells enriched from blood (not recorded which). The clonotype comes from a middle-aged woman who had recovered from COVID-19. V and J are TRBV15 and TRBJ2-1, with 15 bases identical to TRBD2. The CDR3 here is CATSSPGLAGGPGNEQFF. The CDR3 DNA is TGTGCCACCAGCAGCCCCGGACTAGCGGGAGGGCCGGGGAATGAGCAGTTCTTC.